This TCR beta chain derives from a study of neurological immune-mediated disorders. The cDNA came from 5'RACE with 10-nucleotide random UMIs. TCRdb reprocessed the 5' RACE reads via MiXCR and lists one record per CDR3 protein. The sample yields 15,000 to 25,000 distinct CDR3 sequences, 7.5% seen once. This clonotype was recorded many times. The ends lost 5 bases at V and 3 bases at J; junction bases unmatched: 4. The CDR3 runs 14 residues. The material sequenced was CD8+ T cells from blood. This receptor was obtained from a woman aged 25 to 39 with HTLV-1-associated myelopathy (HAM/TSP). The chain recombines TRBV12-3 or TRBV12-4 with TRBJ2-5, with TRBD1 identical over 9 bases. The CDR3 DNA reads TGTGCCAGCAGTCGGGACAGGGCCAAAGAGACCCAGTACTTC. It codes for CASSRDRAKETQYF.